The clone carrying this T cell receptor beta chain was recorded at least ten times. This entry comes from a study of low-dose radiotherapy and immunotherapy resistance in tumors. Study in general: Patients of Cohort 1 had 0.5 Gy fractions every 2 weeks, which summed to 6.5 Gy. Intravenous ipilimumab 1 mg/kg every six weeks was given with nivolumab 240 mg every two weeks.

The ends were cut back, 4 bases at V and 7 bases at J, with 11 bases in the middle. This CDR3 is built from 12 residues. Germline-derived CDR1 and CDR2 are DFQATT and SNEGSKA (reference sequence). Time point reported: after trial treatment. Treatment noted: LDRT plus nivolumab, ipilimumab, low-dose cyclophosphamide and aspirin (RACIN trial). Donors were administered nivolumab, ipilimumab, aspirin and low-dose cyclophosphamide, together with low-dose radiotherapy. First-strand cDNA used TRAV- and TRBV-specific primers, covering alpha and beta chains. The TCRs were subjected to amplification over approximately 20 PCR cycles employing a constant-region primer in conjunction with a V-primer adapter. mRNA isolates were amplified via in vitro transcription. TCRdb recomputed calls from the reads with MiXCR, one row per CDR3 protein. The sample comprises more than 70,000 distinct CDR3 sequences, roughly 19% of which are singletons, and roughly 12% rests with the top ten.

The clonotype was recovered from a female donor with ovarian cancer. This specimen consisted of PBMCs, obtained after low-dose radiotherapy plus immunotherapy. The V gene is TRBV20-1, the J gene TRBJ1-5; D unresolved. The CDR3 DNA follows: TGCAGTGCTACCTCATCCGGGCAGCCCCAGCATTTT. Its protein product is CSATSSGQPQHF.